This T cell receptor (beta chain) was captured by sequencing in a study of read filtering for tumor transcriptome and immune sequencing. Study-level background: Eight or nine patients were R-ISS I, some 16 were R-ISS II, six or seven were R-ISS III. General study points: Compared with RNA-seq, IR-seq gave much higher clonotype depth and reliability.

Bone marrow was sampled from every patient at the time of active disease. From about 0.4 ug of RNA, a library with molecular barcoded alpha/delta and beta/gamma adaptors was made. MiXCR, run by TCRdb on the reads, gives a single entry per CDR3 protein. This sample has fewer than 150,000 distinct CDR3 sequences; roughly 13% occur once, and the top ten carry approximately 10%. CDR1 is SEHNR and CDR2 is FQNEAQ in the germline V gene (reference sequence). This CDR3 contains 16 residues. Details on this clonotype: Its antigen is as yet unknown. A far larger clone is just one base off, so this is likely a read error.

The rearrangement uses TRBV7-9 and TRBJ2-1; D is perhaps TRBD2 (7 bases). The TCR sequence derives from a donor older than 35 with multiple myeloma. The specimen sequenced was a population of CD138-negative cells sorted from bone marrow. CDR3 loop: CASNLVGAGARNEQFF. The DNA for the CDR3 is TGTGCCAGCAACTTAGTGGGGGCGGGAGCTCGAAATGAGCAGTTCTTC.